The 28 T cell receptor beta chains in this list originate from one sample, sequenced in a study of cytomegalovirus exposure and HLA in healthy donors. Use of 60 Vbeta and 13 Jbeta primers characterized the PCR. Measured with immunoSEQ multiplex PCR; TCRdb has only the in-frame clones, and not every one. Here the sample spans approximately 160,000 clones, just under 80% being singletons. The sequenced material came from PBMCs. The receptors derive from a woman aged 45-65 years in good health and CMV-seropositive.

The rearrangement joins TRBV7-9 to TRBJ2-3; perhaps TRBD2 as D (5 bases). Germline CDR1 and CDR2: SEHNR and FQNEAQ (reference sequence). The CDR3 sequence is 14 residues long. Trimming pared 1 base from V and 8 bases from J, leaving 13 bases between. In DNA, the CDR3 is TGTGCCAGCAGCTTAGGAGGGCCAGCAGGTACGCAGTATTTT. Translated: CASSLGGPAGTQYF. The whole variable domain, filled in from reference TRBV7-9 and TRBJ2-3, reads DTGVSQNPRHKITKRGQNVTFRCDPISEHNRLYWYRQTLGQGPEFLTYFQNEAQLEKSRLLSDRFSAERPKGSFSTLEIQRTEQGDSAMYLCASSLGGPAGTQYFGPGTRLTVL.

The chain recombines TRBV10-3 with TRBJ1-6; no clear D. V gave up 0 bases and J gave up 7 bases, with 10 bases separating them. This CDR3 contains 15 residues. Per germline, CDR1 ENHRY and CDR2 SYGVKD. CDR3 residues: CAISESGPENSPLHF. Here the CDR3 DNA reads TGTGCCATCAGTGAGTCTGGGCCCGAGAATTCACCCCTCCACTTT.

The chain carries TRBV7-2 and TRBJ2-1; a weak D match, TRBD1 (6 bases). Germline CDR1 SGHTA, CDR2 FQGNSA. V was trimmed by 4 bases and J by 3 bases, leaving 13 bases between them. The CDR3 is made up of 15 amino acids. CDR3 protein: CASSSAGTNYNEQFF. CDR3 DNA: TGTGCCAGCAGCTCCGCCGGGACAAACTACAATGAGCAGTTCTTC. The variable domain in full, completed from reference TRBV7-2 and TRBJ2-1, reads GAGVSQSPSNKVTEKGKDVELRCDPISGHTALYWYRQSLGQGLEFLIYFQGNSAPDKSGLPSDRFSAERTGGSVSTLTIQRTQQEDSAVYLCASSSAGTNYNEQFFGPGTRLTVL.

This clone was counted once. The chain carries TRBV6-5 and TRBJ2-3; TRBD1 might be the D (7 bases). Germline V gene lookup returns CDR1 MNHEY and CDR2 SVGAGI. CDR3 length: 12 residues. V lost 6 bases and J lost 10, with 14 bases in between. The CDR3 sequence: CASSPGDRSQYF. CDR3 DNA: TGTGCCAGCAGCCCGGGGGACAGATCGCAGTATTTT.

V and J are TRBV18 and TRBJ1-2; D gene uncertain. Trimming shortened V by 6 bases and J by 5 bases, and 10 bases separated the two germline ends. The germline CDR1 and CDR2 sequences are KGHSH and LQKENI. The CDR3 consists of 12 residues. The CDR3 DNA is TGTGCCAGCTCGGGAGACAATTATGGCTACACCTTC. Translated: CASSGDNYGYTF.

The chain is built from TRBV2 and TRBJ2-7, with TRBD1 as a possible D gene (5 bases). CDR1 SNHLY and CDR2 FYNNEI come from the germline V gene. The length of the CDR3 is 11 residues. The V gene lost 5 bases and the J gene lost 6 bases, with 8 bases spanning the gap. CDR3 protein: CASSWTIEQYF. DNA of the CDR3: TGTGCCAGCAGTTGGACAATCGAGCAGTACTTC.

This clone was detected only a few times. The chain joins TRBV19 to TRBJ2-4; 7 nucleotides line up with TRBD1. CDR3 length: 18 amino acids. Germline CDR1 and CDR2: LNHDA and SQIVND (reference sequence). V shed 1 base and J 0 bases; nucleotides not matched to a gene: 9. CDR3 in DNA: TGTGCCAGTAGTATAGGGGGGAGCGCAGGGGGAGCCAAAAACATTCAGTACTTC. Residues: CASSIGGSAGGAKNIQYF.

V is TRBV2 and J is TRBJ2-1; weak D call: TRBD1 (6 bases). Germline V gene sequence: CDR1 SNHLY, CDR2 FYNNEI. V was pared by 6 bases and J by 8 bases, with 20 bases between. This CDR3 has 15 amino acids. DNA of the CDR3: TGTGCCAGCAGGCCTGGACAGATTTCAAGGGATGAGCAGTTCTTC. The encoded protein is CASRPGQISRDEQFF.

This chain joins TRBV7-8 and TRBJ1-2; 8 nucleotides align to TRBD1. The CDR3 is 17 residues long. The V gene's germline CDR1 is SGHVS and CDR2 FQNEAQ. The V and J ends lost 0 bases and 1 base, in that order; junction bases with no gene match: 7. The DNA of the CDR3 is TGTGCCAGCAGCTTAGCGCTGCCGGGACAGGTTAACTATGGCTACACCTTC. Amino acid sequence: CASSLALPGQVNYGYTF.

This chain connects TRBV15 to TRBJ2-3, with TRBD2 matching over 7 bases. This CDR3 comprises 16 residues. V was clipped by 1 base and J by 2 bases; unmatched bases: 6. CDR1 and CDR2 from the germline V gene are LNHNV and YYDKDF (reference sequence). CDR3 sequence reads: CATSRVSSGNTDTQYF. CDR3 coding DNA: TGTGCCACCAGCAGAGTATCTAGCGGCAACACAGATACGCAGTATTTT. Together with reference TRBV15 and TRBJ2-3, the CDR3 gives the full variable domain: DAMVIQNPRYQVTQFGKPVTLSCSQTLNHNVMYWYQQKSSQAPKLLFHYYDKDFNNEADTPDNFQSRRPNTSFCFLDIRSPGLGDTAMYLCATSRVSSGNTDTQYFGPGTRLTVL.

The chain is built from TRBV7-8 and TRBJ2-7, with 8 bases that match TRBD1. The ends lost 1 base at V and 5 bases at J; junction bases unmatched: 4. Germline V CDR1 and CDR2: SGHVS, FQNEAQ. The CDR3 spans 14 residues. The chain's CDR3 is CASSLGRGPDEQYF. CDR3 nucleotide sequence: TGTGCCAGCAGCTTAGGCAGGGGGCCCGACGAGCAGTACTTC.

V and J are TRBV28 and TRBJ2-7; 8 positions match TRBD1. J gave up 4 bases and V 9 bases, and 11 bases lay outside the gene matches. The CDR3 runs 14 residues. Germline V gene lookup returns CDR1 MDHEN and CDR2 SYDVKM. The CDR3 is CASLPGQGAYEQYF. Here the CDR3 DNA reads TGTGCCAGTCTTCCCGGACAGGGAGCTTACGAGCAGTACTTC. Based on the CDR3 plus reference TRBV28 and TRBJ2-7, the full variable domain is DVKVTQSSRYLVKRTGEKVFLECVQDMDHENMFWYRQDPGLGLRLIYFSYDVKMKEKGDIPEGYSVSREKKERFSLILESASTNQTSMYLCASLPGQGAYEQYFGPGTRLTVT.

In the case of this clone: A read error may account for a junction end that differs from germline. J is TRBJ2-6 and V is TRBV4-3; 7 bases match TRBD1. The CDR3 consists of 18 residues. Looked up from germline, CDR1 is LGHNA and CDR2 is YSLEER. The CDR3 DNA follows: TGCGCCAGCAGCCCTAAGGTGGACAGGATGGCTGGGGCCAACGGCCTGACTTTC. As protein: CASSPKVDRMAGANGLTF.

This clone has a single count. The V gene is TRBV7-9, the J gene TRBJ1-1; D is undetermined. V lost 5 bases to trimming and J lost 3 bases, with 10 bases between them. This CDR3 contains 13 residues. In germline, CDR1 is SEHNR, CDR2 FQNEAQ (reference sequence). The CDR3 bases are TGTGCCAGCAGCGGCGGAGGTGACACTGAAGCTTTCTTT. Amino acid sequence: CASSGGGDTEAFF.

This chain uses TRBV27 with TRBJ1-5; D possibly corresponds to TRBD1 (5 bases). Germline V gene lookup returns CDR1 MNHEY and CDR2 SMNVEV (reference sequence). This CDR3 comprises 10 residues. V was pared by 7 bases and J by 10 bases, with 8 bases between. The CDR3 nucleotides are TGTGCCAGCATACAGGCTCCCCAGCATTTT. As protein: CASIQAPQHF.

This chain connects TRBV28 to TRBJ1-3, with D unresolved. The CDR3 sequence is 17 residues long. From germline, CDR1 is MDHEN and CDR2 SYDVKM. V gave up 6 bases and J gave up 0 bases, with 18 bases separating them. The CDR3 sequence is CASSLSEAASSGNTIYF. CDR3 nucleotides: TGTGCCAGCAGCCTGAGTGAGGCAGCTAGCTCTGGAAACACCATATATTTT.

The J gene is TRBJ1-1, the V gene TRBV30; D remains unclear. CDR3 size: 14 residues. Looked up from germline, CDR1 is GTSNPN and CDR2 is SVGIG (reference sequence). Between the trimmed V and J ends, which lost 0 bases and 8 bases, there was a span of 16 bases. The DNA for the CDR3 is TGTGCCTGGAGTGTACCGGGCGGGAGAAAGGAAGCTTTCTTT. This codes for CAWSVPGGRKEAFF.

The rearrangement joins TRBV4-3 to TRBJ1-3; D is possibly TRBD1 (5 bases). Germline CDR1 is LGHNA and CDR2 is YSLEER. Trimming removed 0 bases from V and 8 bases from J, with 11 bases in between. The CDR3 runs 14 residues. CDR3 nucleotide sequence: TGCGCCAGCAGCCAAGATTCCATAGGGGACACCATATATTTT. Translating it yields CASSQDSIGDTIYF.

The rearrangement links TRBV6-5 to TRBJ2-1; D perhaps matches TRBD1 (6 bases). The CDR3 sequence is 15 residues long. Germline V CDR1 and CDR2: MNHEY, SVGAGI. With 10 bases removed from V and 1 base from J, the gap between germline ends came to 17 bases. The CDR3 coding sequence is TGTGCCACCGAGGGGCCGGGACAATCCTACAATGAGCAGTTCTTC. Residues: CATEGPGQSYNEQFF.

This clone has only a few counts. This chain uses TRBV30 with TRBJ1-4, with D possibly matching TRBD1 (6 bases). This CDR3 has 16 residues. The germline V gene encodes CDR1 GTSNPN and CDR2 SVGIG (reference sequence). Trimming took off 3 bases at V and 7 bases at J, with 21 bases between the two ends. The CDR3 loop reads CAWSGGGRGPGEKLFF. In DNA form, the CDR3 reads TGTGCCTGGAGCGGGGGGGGGCGGGGACCCGGTGAAAAACTGTTTTTT.

V gene TRBV7-6 combines with J gene TRBJ2-7; 7 nucleotides agree with TRBD1. Germline V gene lookup returns CDR1 SGHVS and CDR2 FNYEAQ. This CDR3 contains 16 residues. V dropped 1 base and J dropped 3; count of bases not matched to a gene: 9. The CDR3 loop reads CASSLVTGSGIYEQYF. CDR3 in DNA: TGTGCCAGCAGCTTAGTGACAGGGTCGGGGATCTACGAGCAGTACTTC.

V gene TRBV30 combines with J gene TRBJ2-2; D is ambiguous. Trimming took 4 bases from V and 3 from J, leaving 6 bases between them. Germline-derived CDR1 and CDR2 are GTSNPN and SVGIG (reference sequence). This CDR3 is 12 amino acids long. CDR3 sequence: CAWIPDTGELFF. In DNA form, the CDR3 reads TGTGCCTGGATCCCCGACACCGGGGAGCTGTTTTTT.

This clone was found a few times. The chain uses TRBV28 and TRBJ1-5; D is unclear. Trimming took 8 bases from V and 1 from J, leaving 6 bases between them. Germline V CDR1 and CDR2: MDHEN, SYDVKM. The CDR3 covers 12 residues. DNA for the CDR3: TGTGCCAGCGGCATGAGCAATCAGCCCCAGCATTTT. As protein: CASGMSNQPQHF.

The CDR3, as DNA: TGTGCCAGCAGCTTAAAGCCCCCAGGGGAAGGCACTGAAGCTTTCTTT. It encodes CASSLKPPGEGTEAFF. The genes are TRBV11-3 and TRBJ1-1; tentatively, D is TRBD1 (6 bases). V gave up 2 bases and J gave up 4 bases, with 17 bases separating them. Germline V gene lookup returns CDR1 SGHNT and CDR2 YENEEA. CDR3 length: 16 amino acids. Combining the CDR3 with reference TRBV11-3 and TRBJ1-1 gives the whole variable domain EAGVVQSPRYKIIEKKQPVAFWCNPISGHNTLYWYLQNLGQGPELLIRYENEEAVDDSQLPKDRFSAERLKGVDSTLKIQPAELGDSAVYLCASSLKPPGEGTEAFFGQGTRLTVV.

The chain couples TRBV9 to TRBJ1-2; 9 bases are a match to TRBD1. Germline V gene data show CDR1 as SGDLS and CDR2 as YYNGEE. Germline trimming cut 0 bases from V and 4 bases from J; bases unmatched to any gene: 7. The length of the CDR3 is 16 residues. The CDR3 sequence is CASSVATGGTSYGYTF. The CDR3 nucleotides are TGTGCCAGCAGCGTAGCGACAGGGGGTACGAGCTATGGCTACACCTTC.

The chain's CDR3 is CASGGADDEKLFF. The CDR3 region has the DNA TGTGCCAGCGGGGGGGCTGACGATGAAAAACTGTTTTTT. The rearrangement joins TRBV28 to TRBJ1-4; D possibly corresponds to TRBD1 (6 bases). Between the trimmed V and J ends, which lost 8 bases and 6 bases, there was a span of 13 bases. The CDR3 is 13 residues long. Germline CDR1 and CDR2: MDHEN and SYDVKM.

This clone turned up a few times. The chain combines TRBV4-3 with TRBJ1-1, with D hard to call. Trimming removed 1 base from V and 0 bases from J, with 9 bases in between. Germline CDR1 is LGHNA and CDR2 is YSLEER. The CDR3 loop spans 15 amino acids. The CDR3 coding sequence is TGCGCCAGCAGCCAAGTCCACACTATGAACACTGAAGCTTTCTTT. Amino acid sequence: CASSQVHTMNTEAFF.

The chain uses TRBV5-1 and TRBJ2-2, with D possibly being TRBD2 (7 bases). Trimming pared 0 bases from V and 5 bases from J, leaving 20 bases between. The CDR3 covers 18 residues. CDR1 and CDR2 (germline): SGHRS, YFSETQ. The CDR3, as DNA: TGCGCCAGCAGCTTGGCCACTGGGGGGGCGGATGATACCGGGGAGCTGTTTTTT. It translates to CASSLATGGADDTGELFF.